This TCR beta chain was obtained from a study of blood T cell repertoires in COVID-19. Study summary: Acute-phase and convalescent COVID-19 samples originated in the United States, Italy and Spain. T cells, B-cell-depleted T cells, or PBMCs provided the cDNA or gDNA that served as material.

Under the authors' procedure: Estimated nucleated cell counts came from reference gene primer amplification. The table came from immunoSEQ multiplex PCR; TCRdb's copy has only in-frame clones and leaves some out. V and J calls and clone size are given by that table; D and trimming were obtained from the DNA. Here the sample spans 70,000 to 85,000 clones, approximately 82% being singletons. The CDR3 covers 14 residues. The V gene's germline CDR1 is SGHAT and CDR2 FQNNGV. J was trimmed by 6 bases and V by 1 base; bases with no gene match: 4. Sequencing was performed on peripheral blood. The TCR originated in a man at least 80 years old with active or convalescent COVID-19. The J gene is TRBJ2-3, the V gene TRBV11-2; 7 nucleotides agree with TRBD1. The CDR3 region is CASSLGQGSDTQYF. The CDR3 DNA follows: TGTGCCAGCAGCTTAGGACAGGGCTCGGATACGCAGTATTTT.